Presented here are 17 T cell receptor beta chains from one specimen sequenced in a study of T-cell memory formation after mild COVID-19. MiXCR, run by TCRdb on the 5' RACE reads, gives a single entry per CDR3 protein. The sample has more than 350,000 distinct CDR3 sequences; around 21% are singletons. Sample: PBMCs or a T cell subset sorted from them (not recorded which). The receptors shown here come from an adult woman who had mild COVID-19 (a few samples of this study predate the infection). Cell type and time point are not known.

This clonotype was counted only a few times. The chain carries TRBV3-1 and TRBJ2-3; perhaps TRBD1 as D (6 bases). This CDR3 is 14 amino acids long. Looked up from germline, CDR1 is LGHDT and CDR2 is YNNKEL (reference sequence). Between the trimmed V and J ends, which lost 5 bases and 0 bases, there was a span of 9 bases. This chain's CDR3 is CASSGTSSTDTQYF. As DNA, the CDR3 is TGTGCCAGCAGCGGGACATCTAGCACAGATACGCAGTATTTT.

J is TRBJ2-1 and V is TRBV6-2 or TRBV6-3; 9 bases fit TRBD2. Germline assignment: CDR1 MNHEY and CDR2 SVGEGT. This CDR3 spans 18 amino acids. The V segment lost 1 base and the J segment 6 bases; nucleotides outside the gene matches: 13. The CDR3 DNA is TGTGCCAGCAGTTACTTCGTCATGAGCGGGAGGCCCGGCAATGAGCAGTTCTTC. Its protein product is CASSYFVMSGRPGNEQFF.

The chain combines TRBV4-1 with TRBJ2-3; D remains unclear. The germline V gene encodes CDR1 MGHRA and CDR2 YSYEKL. CDR3 length: 15 residues. Trimming removed 6 bases from V and 3 bases from J, with 16 bases in between. The CDR3 DNA sequence: TGCGCCAGCAGTGAGATAGGCAGCCTTACAGATACGCAGTATTTT. This sequence encodes CASSEIGSLTDTQYF.

This clonotype was observed a handful of times. The chain carries TRBV7-2 and TRBJ2-2; no clear D. CDR3 length: 13 residues. The germline V gene encodes CDR1 SGHTA and CDR2 FQGNSA. Trimming pared 2 bases from V and 4 bases from J, leaving 5 bases between. The CDR3 region is CASSLRSTGELFF. As DNA, the CDR3 is TGTGCCAGCAGCTTACGGAGCACCGGGGAGCTGTTTTTT. The full variable domain, rest sourced from reference TRBV7-2 and TRBJ2-2, is GAGVSQSPSNKVTEKGKDVELRCDPISGHTALYWYRQSLGQGLEFLIYFQGNSAPDKSGLPSDRFSAERTGGSVSTLTIQRTQQEDSAVYLCASSLRSTGELFFGEGSRLTVL.

CDR3 sequence: CASSQAVGPDTQYF. CDR3 in DNA: TGTGCCAGCAGTCAGGCAGTAGGGCCAGATACGCAGTATTTT. The chain combines TRBV12-3 or TRBV12-4 with TRBJ2-3; D remains ambiguous. Trimming left V 5 bases short and J 4 bases short, with 13 bases between. The CDR3 covers 14 residues.

The V gene is TRBV7-2, the J gene TRBJ1-1; D remains unclear. CDR3 length: 15 amino acids. V was cut by 8 bases and J by 2 bases, with 18 bases left in between. Germline V gene sequence: CDR1 SGHTA, CDR2 FQGNSA. The DNA for the CDR3 is TGTGCCAGCTCCCCCCGCCTTACACGCAACACTGAAGCTTTCTTT. This sequence encodes CASSPRLTRNTEAFF. Drawing the rest from reference TRBV7-2 and TRBJ1-1, the complete variable domain is GAGVSQSPSNKVTEKGKDVELRCDPISGHTALYWYRQSLGQGLEFLIYFQGNSAPDKSGLPSDRFSAERTGGSVSTLTIQRTQQEDSAVYLCASSPRLTRNTEAFFGQGTRLTVV.

This clonotype occurred many times. The chain links TRBV7-3 to TRBJ2-1, with TRBD2 matching over 9 bases. Germline loops: CDR1 SGHTA, CDR2 FQGTGA. This CDR3 has 15 amino acids. V shed 3 bases and J 5 bases; nucleotides not matched to a gene: 5. The chain's CDR3 is CASSLVAGVHNEQFF. In nucleotides, the CDR3 is TGTGCCAGCAGCTTGGTAGCGGGAGTCCACAATGAGCAGTTCTTC.

This sequence joins TRBV7-3 and TRBJ2-1; TRBD1 matches at 12 bases. CDR1 SGHTA and CDR2 FQGTGA come from the germline V gene. The CDR3 consists of 16 residues. V was pared by 5 bases and J by 10 bases, with 12 bases of the junction left unmatched. In DNA form, the CDR3 reads TGTGCCAGCAGCCCGGAGCCGGGACAGGGGGCTAGAGAGCAGTTCTTC. The encoded protein is CASSPEPGQGAREQFF.

V is TRBV4-3 and J is TRBJ2-7; a possible D gene is TRBD1 (6 bases). With 0 bases removed from V and 4 bases from J, the gap between germline ends came to 22 bases. The CDR3 contains 18 residues. The V gene's germline CDR1 is LGHNA and CDR2 YSLEER. Here the CDR3 reads CASSQDLGGAGARYEQYF. CDR3 sequence (DNA): TGCGCCAGCAGCCAAGACCTTGGGGGAGCAGGGGCGAGGTACGAGCAGTACTTC.

V is TRBV14 and J is TRBJ1-5; D gene unclear. With 6 bases removed from V and 5 bases from J, the gap between germline ends came to 11 bases. CDR3 length: 13 amino acids. Looked up from germline, CDR1 is SGHDN and CDR2 is FVKESK. The CDR3 spells CASSVNEYQPQHF. The CDR3 DNA sequence: TGTGCCAGCAGTGTCAACGAATATCAGCCCCAGCATTTT.

Details on this clonotype: The junction differs from germline at one of its ends, possibly a read error. The chain carries TRBV7-9 and TRBJ2-5, with D possibly TRBD2 on 5 matching bases. The CDR3 totals 15 residues. Germline V CDR1 and CDR2: SEHNR, FQNEAQ (reference sequence). The CDR3 loop reads CASSLVNGGRETQCF. The CDR3 DNA sequence: TGTGCCAGCAGCTTAGTAAATGGAGGAAGGGAGACCCAGTGCTTC.

The gene calls are TRBV4-2 and TRBJ2-3; tentatively, D is TRBD1 or TRBD2 (7 bases each). Germline V gene data show CDR1 as LGHNA and CDR2 as YNFKEQ. Trimming stripped 4 bases from V and 6 bases from J, with 20 bases between. This CDR3 has 16 amino acids. Here the CDR3 reads CASSRLQGGPGDTQYF. The CDR3 DNA reads TGTGCCAGCAGCCGACTTCAGGGGGGGCCTGGGGATACGCAGTATTTT.

The rearrangement joins TRBV9 to TRBJ2-3; D ambiguous. Germline lookup yields CDR1 SGDLS and CDR2 YYNGEE. The CDR3 is made up of 16 amino acids. V lost 0 bases and J 0 bases, leaving 11 bases between the germline ends. This CDR3 is CASSVGGASSTDTQYF. CDR3 in DNA: TGTGCCAGCAGCGTAGGAGGTGCATCCAGCACAGATACGCAGTATTTT.

This clonotype was detected a few times. This sequence joins TRBV9 and TRBJ1-2; D call uncertain. Trimming took off 3 bases at V and 4 bases at J, with 16 bases between the two ends. Per the germline V gene, CDR1 is SGDLS and CDR2 is YYNGEE. CDR3 size: 15 residues. This CDR3 is CASSAGPRMAYGYTF. CDR3 nucleotides: TGTGCCAGCAGCGCGGGCCCAAGGATGGCCTATGGCTACACCTTC.

The chain joins TRBV7-9 to TRBJ2-3; 7 positions match TRBD1. This CDR3 has 13 amino acids. V lost 11 bases to trimming and J lost 0 bases; unmatched junction nucleotides: 5. Germline CDR1 SEHNR, CDR2 FQNEAQ (reference sequence). Here the CDR3 DNA reads TGTGCCGAAACAGGGGCTAGCACAGATACGCAGTATTTT. It codes for CAETGASTDTQYF.

The chain carries TRBV10-3 and TRBJ2-7; D possibly uses TRBD1 or TRBD2 (5 bases each). Trimming shortened V by 5 bases and J by 0 bases, and 14 bases separated the two germline ends. This CDR3 region has 15 residues. The V gene's germline CDR1 is ENHRY and CDR2 SYGVKD. CDR3 amino acids: CAISHGDRSSYEQYF. Written as DNA, the CDR3 is TGTGCCATCAGTCACGGGGACCGAAGCTCCTACGAGCAGTACTTC.

This chain links TRBV13 with TRBJ1-1; the match to TRBD1 covers 7 bases. Germline V gives CDR1 PRHDT, CDR2 FYEKMQ (reference sequence). The CDR3 has 17 amino acids. J gave up 11 bases and V 3 bases, and 21 bases lay outside the gene matches. In DNA form, the CDR3 reads TGTGCCAGCAGCTTCCTGACCGCCGTGGGAGGGGGCGAGGCTGCTTTCTTT. Protein: CASSFLTAVGGGEAAFF.